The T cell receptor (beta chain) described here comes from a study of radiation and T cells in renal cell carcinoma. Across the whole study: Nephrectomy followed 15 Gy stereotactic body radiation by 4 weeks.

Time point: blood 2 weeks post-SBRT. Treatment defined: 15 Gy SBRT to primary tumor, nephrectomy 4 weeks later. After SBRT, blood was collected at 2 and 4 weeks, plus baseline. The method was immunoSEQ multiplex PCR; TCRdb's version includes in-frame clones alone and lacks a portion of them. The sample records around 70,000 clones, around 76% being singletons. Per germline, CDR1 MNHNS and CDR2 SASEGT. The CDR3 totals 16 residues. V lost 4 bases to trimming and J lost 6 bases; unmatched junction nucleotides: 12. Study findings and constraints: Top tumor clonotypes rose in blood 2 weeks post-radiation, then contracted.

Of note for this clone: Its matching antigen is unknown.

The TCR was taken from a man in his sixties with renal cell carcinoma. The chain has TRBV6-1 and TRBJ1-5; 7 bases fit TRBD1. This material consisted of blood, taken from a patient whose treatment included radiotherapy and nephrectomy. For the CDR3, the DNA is TGTGCCAGCAGTGCGAGACAGGGAATGTTTAGTCAGCCCCAGCATTTT. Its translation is CASSARQGMFSQPQHF.